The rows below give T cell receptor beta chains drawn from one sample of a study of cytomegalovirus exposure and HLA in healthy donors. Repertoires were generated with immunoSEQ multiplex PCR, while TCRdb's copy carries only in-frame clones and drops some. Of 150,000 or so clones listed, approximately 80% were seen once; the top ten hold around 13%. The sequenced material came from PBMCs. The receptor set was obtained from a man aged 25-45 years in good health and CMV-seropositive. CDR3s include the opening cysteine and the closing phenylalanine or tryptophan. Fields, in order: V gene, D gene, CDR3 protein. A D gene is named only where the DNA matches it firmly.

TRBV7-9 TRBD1 CASSLPDRGFGYTF
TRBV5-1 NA CASSLEGRAEEKLFF
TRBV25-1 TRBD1 CASSETGGRETQYF
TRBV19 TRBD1 CASNGDSINNQPQHF
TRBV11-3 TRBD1 CASSLAGQANTEAFF
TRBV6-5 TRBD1 CASSYTRTGGNYGYTF
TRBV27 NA CASSLPGEGTEAFF
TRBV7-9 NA CASSSQGLNTEAFF
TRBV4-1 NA CASSQDGRAGSGNTIYF
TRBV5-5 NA CASSLEVGAGANVLTF
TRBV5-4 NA CASSPTTGTEAFF
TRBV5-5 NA CASSLVGTRPKVYEQYF
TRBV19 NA CASSSWTGGGTDTQYF
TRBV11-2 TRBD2 CASSPGTRDTQYF
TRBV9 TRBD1 CASSDSGTGAYEQYF